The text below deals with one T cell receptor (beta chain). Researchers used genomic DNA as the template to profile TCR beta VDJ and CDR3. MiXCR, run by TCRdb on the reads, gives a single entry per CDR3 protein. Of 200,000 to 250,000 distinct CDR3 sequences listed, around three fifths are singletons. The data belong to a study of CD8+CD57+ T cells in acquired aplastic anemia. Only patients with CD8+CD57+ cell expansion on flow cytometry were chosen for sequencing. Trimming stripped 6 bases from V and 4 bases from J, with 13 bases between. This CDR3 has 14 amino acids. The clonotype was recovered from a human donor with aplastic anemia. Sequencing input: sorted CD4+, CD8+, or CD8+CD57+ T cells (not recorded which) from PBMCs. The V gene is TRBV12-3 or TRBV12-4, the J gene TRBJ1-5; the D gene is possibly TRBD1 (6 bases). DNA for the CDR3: TGTGCCAGCAGGGCGGACAGTAGTAATCAGCCCCAGCATTTT. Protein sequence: CASRADSSNQPQHF.